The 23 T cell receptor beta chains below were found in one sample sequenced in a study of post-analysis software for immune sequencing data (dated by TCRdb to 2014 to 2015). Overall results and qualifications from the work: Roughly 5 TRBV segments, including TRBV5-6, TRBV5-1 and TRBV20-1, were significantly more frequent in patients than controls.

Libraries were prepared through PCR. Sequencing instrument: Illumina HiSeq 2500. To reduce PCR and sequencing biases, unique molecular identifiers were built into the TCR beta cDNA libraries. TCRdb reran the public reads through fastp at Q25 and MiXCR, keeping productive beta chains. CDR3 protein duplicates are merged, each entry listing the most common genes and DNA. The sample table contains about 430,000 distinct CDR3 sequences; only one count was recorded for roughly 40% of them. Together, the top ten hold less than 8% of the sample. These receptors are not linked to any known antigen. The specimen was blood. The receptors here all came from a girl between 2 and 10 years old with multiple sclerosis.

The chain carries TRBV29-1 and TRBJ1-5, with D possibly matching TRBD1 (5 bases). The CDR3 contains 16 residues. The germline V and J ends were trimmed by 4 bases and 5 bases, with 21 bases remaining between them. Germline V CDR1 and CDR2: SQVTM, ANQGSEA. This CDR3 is CSVGARIMQGYQPQHF. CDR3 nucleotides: TGCAGCGTTGGGGCCCGGATCATGCAGGGATATCAGCCCCAGCATTTT.

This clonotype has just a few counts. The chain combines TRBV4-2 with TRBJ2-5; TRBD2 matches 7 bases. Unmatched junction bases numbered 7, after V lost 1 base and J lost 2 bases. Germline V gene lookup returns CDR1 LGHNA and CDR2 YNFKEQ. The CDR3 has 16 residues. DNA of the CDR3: TGTGCCAGCAGCCAAGGTCCTAGCGGCCTACAAGAGACCCAGTACTTC. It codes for CASSQGPSGLQETQYF.

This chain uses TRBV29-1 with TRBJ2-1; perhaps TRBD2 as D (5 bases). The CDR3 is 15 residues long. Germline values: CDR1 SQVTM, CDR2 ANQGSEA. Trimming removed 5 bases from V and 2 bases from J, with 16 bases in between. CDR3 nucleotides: TGCAGCGTTTTCCTTAGAGGGCTTCCCTACAATGAGCAGTTCTTC. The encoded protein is CSVFLRGLPYNEQFF.

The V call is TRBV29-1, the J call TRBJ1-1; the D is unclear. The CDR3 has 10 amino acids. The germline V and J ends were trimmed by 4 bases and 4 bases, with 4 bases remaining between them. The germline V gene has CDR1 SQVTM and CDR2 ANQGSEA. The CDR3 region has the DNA TGCAGCGTTGTACCCACTGAAGCTTTCTTT. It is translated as CSVVPTEAFF.

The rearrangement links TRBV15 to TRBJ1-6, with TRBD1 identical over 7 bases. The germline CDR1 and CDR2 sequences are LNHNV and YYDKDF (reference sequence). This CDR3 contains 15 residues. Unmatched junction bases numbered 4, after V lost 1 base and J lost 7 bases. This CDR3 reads CATSRVGRGNSPLHF. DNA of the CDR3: TGTGCCACCAGCAGAGTTGGCAGGGGGAATTCACCCCTCCACTTT.

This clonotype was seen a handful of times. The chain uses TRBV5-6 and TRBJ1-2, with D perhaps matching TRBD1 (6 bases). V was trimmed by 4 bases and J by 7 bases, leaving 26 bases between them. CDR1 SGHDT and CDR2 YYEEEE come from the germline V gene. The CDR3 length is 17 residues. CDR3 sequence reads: CASSKGDLGRDTSGYTF. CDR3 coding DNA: TGTGCCAGCAGCAAGGGGGACCTGGGTCGCGACACCTCTGGCTACACCTTC. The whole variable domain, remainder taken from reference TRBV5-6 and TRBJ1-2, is DAGVTQSPTHLIKTRGQQVTLRCSPKSGHDTVSWYQQALGQGPQFIFQYYEEEERQRGNFPDRFSGHQFPNYSSELNVNALLLGDSALYLCASSKGDLGRDTSGYTFGSGTRLTVV.

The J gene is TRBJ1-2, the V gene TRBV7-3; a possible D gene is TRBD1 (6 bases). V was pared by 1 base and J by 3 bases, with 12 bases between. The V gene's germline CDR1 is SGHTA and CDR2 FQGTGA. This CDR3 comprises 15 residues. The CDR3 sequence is CASSLKGRGHYGYTF. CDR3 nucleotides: TGTGCCAGCAGCTTAAAGGGCAGGGGACACTATGGCTACACCTTC.

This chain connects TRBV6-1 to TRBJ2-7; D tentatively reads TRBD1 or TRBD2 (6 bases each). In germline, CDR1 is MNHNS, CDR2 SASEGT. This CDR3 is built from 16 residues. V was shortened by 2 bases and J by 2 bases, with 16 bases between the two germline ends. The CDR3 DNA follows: TGTGCCAGCAGTGAACCTCGCAGGGGACTTGCCTACGAGCAGTACTTC. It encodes CASSEPRRGLAYEQYF.

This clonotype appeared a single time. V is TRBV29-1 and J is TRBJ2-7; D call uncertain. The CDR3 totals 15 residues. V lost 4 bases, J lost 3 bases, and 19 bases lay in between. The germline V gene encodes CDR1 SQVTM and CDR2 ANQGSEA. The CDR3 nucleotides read TGCAGCGTTGGAATGCTGGATAGATCTATCTACGAGCAGTACTTC. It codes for CSVGMLDRSIYEQYF.

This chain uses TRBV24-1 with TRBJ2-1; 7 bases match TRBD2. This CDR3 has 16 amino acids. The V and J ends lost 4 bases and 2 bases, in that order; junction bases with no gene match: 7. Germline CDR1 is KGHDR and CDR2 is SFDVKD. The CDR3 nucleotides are TGTGCCACCAGTGACGCGACTAGCTCCCCCTACAATGAGCAGTTCTTC. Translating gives CATSDATSSPYNEQFF.

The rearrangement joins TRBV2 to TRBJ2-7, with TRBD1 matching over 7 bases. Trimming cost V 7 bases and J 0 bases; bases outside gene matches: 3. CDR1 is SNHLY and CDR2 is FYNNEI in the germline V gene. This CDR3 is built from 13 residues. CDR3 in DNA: TGTGCCAGCACTGGGACAGTCTCCTACGAGCAGTACTTC. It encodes CASTGTVSYEQYF.

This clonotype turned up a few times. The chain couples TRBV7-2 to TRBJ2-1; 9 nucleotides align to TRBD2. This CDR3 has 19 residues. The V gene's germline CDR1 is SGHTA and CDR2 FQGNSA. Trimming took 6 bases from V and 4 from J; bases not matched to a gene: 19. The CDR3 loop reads CASSQRRASGMGRYNEQFF. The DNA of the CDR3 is TGTGCCAGCAGTCAACGGAGGGCTAGCGGGATGGGCCGATACAATGAGCAGTTCTTC. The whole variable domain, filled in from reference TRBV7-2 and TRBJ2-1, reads GAGVSQSPSNKVTEKGKDVELRCDPISGHTALYWYRQSLGQGLEFLIYFQGNSAPDKSGLPSDRFSAERTGGSVSTLTIQRTQQEDSAVYLCASSQRRASGMGRYNEQFFGPGTRLTVL.

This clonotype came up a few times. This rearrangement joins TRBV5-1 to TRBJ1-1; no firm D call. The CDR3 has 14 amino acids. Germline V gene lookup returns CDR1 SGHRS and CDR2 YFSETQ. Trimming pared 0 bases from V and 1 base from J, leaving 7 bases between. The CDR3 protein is CASSLGAGNTEAFF. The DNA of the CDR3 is TGCGCCAGCAGCTTGGGGGCGGGGAACACTGAAGCTTTCTTT.

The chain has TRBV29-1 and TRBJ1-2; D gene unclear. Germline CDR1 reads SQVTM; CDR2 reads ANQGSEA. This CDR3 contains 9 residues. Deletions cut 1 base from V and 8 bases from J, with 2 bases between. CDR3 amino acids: CSVEAGYTF. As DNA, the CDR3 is TGCAGCGTTGAAGCCGGCTACACCTTC.

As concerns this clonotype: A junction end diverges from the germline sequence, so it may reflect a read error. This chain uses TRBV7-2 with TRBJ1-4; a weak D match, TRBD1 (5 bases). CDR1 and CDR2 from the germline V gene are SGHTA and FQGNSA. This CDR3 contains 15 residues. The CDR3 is CASSVTVSGSEELFF. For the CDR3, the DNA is TGTGCCAGCAGCGTGACAGTAAGCGGAAGTGAAGAACTGTTTTTT.

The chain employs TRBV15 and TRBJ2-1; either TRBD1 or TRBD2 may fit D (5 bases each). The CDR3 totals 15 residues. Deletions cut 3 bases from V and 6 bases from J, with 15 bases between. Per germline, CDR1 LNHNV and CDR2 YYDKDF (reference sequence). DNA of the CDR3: TGTGCCACCAGCAGTCAAGGGACCATCTTCAATGAGCAGTTCTTC. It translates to CATSSQGTIFNEQFF.

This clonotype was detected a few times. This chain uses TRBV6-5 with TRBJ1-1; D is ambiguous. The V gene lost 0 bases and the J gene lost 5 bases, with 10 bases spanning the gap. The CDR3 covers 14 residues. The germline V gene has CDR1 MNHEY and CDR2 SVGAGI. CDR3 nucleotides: TGTGCCAGCAGTTACTCACATCGAGGAACTGAAGCTTTCTTT. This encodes CASSYSHRGTEAFF.

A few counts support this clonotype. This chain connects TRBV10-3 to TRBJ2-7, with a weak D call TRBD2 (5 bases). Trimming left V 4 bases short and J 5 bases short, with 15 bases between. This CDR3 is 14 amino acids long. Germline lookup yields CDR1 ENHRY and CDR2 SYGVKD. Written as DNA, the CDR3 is TGTGCCATCAGTGCATGGGAGAGCCTCAACGAGCAGTACTTC. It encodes CAISAWESLNEQYF.

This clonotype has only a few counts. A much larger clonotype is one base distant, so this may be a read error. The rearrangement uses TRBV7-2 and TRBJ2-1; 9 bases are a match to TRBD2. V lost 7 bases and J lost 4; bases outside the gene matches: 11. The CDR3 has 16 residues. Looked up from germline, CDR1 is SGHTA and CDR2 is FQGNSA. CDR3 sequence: CASTFDSGGGYNEQFF. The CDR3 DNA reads TGTGCCAGCACCTTCGATAGCGGGGGAGGTTACAATGAGCAGTTCTTC.

CDR3 in amino acids: CASSEYPGGDHEQYF. For the CDR3, the DNA is TGTGCCAGCAGTGAATATCCCGGCGGGGATCACGAGCAGTACTTC. V gene TRBV25-1 combines with J gene TRBJ2-4; D is possibly TRBD2 (6 bases). The DNA end favors TRBJ2-7, so the J call may be wrong. This CDR3 comprises 15 residues. Germline V CDR1 and CDR2: MGHDK, SYGVNS.

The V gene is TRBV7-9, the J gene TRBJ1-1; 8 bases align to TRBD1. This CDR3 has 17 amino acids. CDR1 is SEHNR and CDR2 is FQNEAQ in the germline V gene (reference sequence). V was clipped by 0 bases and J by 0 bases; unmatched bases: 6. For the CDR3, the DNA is TGTGCCAGCAGCTTAGCTCAGGGGGCAAACATGAACACTGAAGCTTTCTTT. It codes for CASSLAQGANMNTEAFF.

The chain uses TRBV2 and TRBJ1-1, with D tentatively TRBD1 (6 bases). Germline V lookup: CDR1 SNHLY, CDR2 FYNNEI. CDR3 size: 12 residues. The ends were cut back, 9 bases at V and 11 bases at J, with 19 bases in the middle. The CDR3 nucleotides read TGTGCCAGTTCCGGGACACTAATTGATGCTTTCTTT. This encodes CASSGTLIDAFF. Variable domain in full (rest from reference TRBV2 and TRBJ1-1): EPEVTQTPSHQVTQMGQEVILRCVPISNHLYFYWYRQILGQKVEFLVSFYNNEISEKSEIFDDQFSVERPDGSNFTLKIRSTKLEDSAMYFCASSGTLIDAFFGQGTRLTVV.

The CDR3 DNA is TGTGCCACTTCCGGGACACCCGGGGCAGATACGCAGTATTTT. It is translated as CATSGTPGADTQYF. The chain joins TRBV19 to TRBJ2-3, with TRBD1 as a possible D gene (6 bases). The V end lost 10 bases, the J end lost 4 bases, and 18 bases lay between the germline ends. CDR3 length: 14 amino acids. Germline-derived CDR1 and CDR2 are LNHDA and SQIVND (reference sequence).